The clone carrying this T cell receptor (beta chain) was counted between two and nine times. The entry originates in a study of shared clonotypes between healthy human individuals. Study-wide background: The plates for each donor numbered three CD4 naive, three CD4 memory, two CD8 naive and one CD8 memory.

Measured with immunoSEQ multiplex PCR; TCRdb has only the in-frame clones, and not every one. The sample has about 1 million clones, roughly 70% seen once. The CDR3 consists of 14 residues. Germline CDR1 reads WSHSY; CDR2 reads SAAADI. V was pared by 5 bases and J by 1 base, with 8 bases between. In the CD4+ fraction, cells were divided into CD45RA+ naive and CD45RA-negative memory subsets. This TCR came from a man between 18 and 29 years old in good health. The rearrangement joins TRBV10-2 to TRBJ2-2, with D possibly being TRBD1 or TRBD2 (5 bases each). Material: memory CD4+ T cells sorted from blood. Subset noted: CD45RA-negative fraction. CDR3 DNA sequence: TGCGCCAGCAGTTGGGGACGGAACACCGGGGAGCTGTTTTTT. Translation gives CASSWGRNTGELFF.